This TCR beta chain appears in the sequencing data of a study of cytomegalovirus exposure and HLA in healthy donors. The study, taken as a whole, reports: The study found most TCR sequences rare, yet found some public TCRs in many donors. Among donors in an Asian-associated ancestry cluster, a later analysis reportedly found fewer N-insertions than the roughly 730-donor mean.

The PCR was carried out with 60 Vbeta primers and 13 Jbeta primers. Using immunoSEQ multiplex PCR, the repertoire was profiled, and TCRdb retains in-frame clones only, with some absent. The sample yields around 120,000 clones, 70% to 85% seen once. With respect to this clone: The antigen is undetermined.

The CDR3 loop spans 17 amino acids. The V and J ends lost 0 bases and 5 bases, in that order; junction bases with no gene match: 8. Germline lookup yields CDR1 LGHNA and CDR2 YSLEER. J is TRBJ2-2 and V is TRBV4-3; 8 nucleotides line up with TRBD2. Sample: PBMCs. This receptor was identified in a boy younger than 10 in good health and CMV-seronegative. CDR3 in amino acids: CASSQDAGRVETGELFF. Written as DNA, the CDR3 is TGCGCCAGCAGCCAAGATGCCGGGAGGGTAGAGACCGGGGAGCTGTTTTTT.